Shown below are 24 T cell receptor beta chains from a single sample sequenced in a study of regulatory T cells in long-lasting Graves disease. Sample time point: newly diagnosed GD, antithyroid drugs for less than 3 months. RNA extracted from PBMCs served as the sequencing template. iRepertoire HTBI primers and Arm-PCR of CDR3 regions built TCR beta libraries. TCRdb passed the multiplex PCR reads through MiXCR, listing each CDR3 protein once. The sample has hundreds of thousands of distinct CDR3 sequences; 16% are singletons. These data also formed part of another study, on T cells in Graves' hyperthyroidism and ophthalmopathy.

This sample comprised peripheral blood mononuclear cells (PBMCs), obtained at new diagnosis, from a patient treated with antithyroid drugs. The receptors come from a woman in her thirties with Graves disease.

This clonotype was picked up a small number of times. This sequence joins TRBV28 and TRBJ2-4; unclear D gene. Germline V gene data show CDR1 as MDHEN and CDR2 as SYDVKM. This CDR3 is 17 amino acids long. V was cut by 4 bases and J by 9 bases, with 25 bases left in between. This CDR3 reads CASSSPSAPDAMAIQYF. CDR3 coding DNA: TGTGCCAGCAGTTCCCCCAGTGCCCCCGACGCCATGGCCATTCAGTACTTC.

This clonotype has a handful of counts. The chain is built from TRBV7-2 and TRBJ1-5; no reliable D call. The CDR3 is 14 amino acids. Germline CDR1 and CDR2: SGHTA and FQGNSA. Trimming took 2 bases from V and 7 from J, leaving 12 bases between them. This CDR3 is CASSLLFTPQPQHF. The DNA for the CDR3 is TGTGCCAGCAGCTTATTATTTACCCCACAGCCCCAGCATTTT.

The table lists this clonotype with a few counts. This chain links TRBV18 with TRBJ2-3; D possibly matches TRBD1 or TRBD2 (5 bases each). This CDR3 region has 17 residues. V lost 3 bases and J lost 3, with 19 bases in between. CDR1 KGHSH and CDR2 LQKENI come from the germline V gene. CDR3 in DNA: TGTGCCAGCTCACCCCAAGCCGCCACAGGACTTACAGATACGCAGTATTTT. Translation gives CASSPQAATGLTDTQYF.

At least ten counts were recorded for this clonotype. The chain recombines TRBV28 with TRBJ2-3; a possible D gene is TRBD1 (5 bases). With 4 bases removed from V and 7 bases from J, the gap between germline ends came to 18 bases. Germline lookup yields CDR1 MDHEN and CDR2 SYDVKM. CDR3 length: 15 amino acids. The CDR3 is CASSYAGLSLNTQYF. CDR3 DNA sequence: TGTGCCAGCAGTTACGCAGGGCTCTCCCTTAATACGCAGTATTTT.

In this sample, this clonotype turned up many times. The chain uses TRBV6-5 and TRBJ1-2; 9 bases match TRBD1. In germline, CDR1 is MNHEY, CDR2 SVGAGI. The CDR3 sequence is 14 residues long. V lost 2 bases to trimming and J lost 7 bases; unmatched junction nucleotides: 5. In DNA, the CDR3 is TGTGCCAGCAGTTACGGGACAGGGTCGATTGGCTACACCTTC. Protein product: CASSYGTGSIGYTF.

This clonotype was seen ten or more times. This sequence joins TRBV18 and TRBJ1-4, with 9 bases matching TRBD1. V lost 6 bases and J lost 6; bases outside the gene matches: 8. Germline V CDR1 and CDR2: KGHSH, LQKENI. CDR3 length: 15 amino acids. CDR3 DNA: TGTGCCAGCTCGCACGGGACAGGGATTGATGAAAAACTGTTTTTT. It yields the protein CASSHGTGIDEKLFF. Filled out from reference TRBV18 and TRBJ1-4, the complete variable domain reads NAGVMQNPRHLVRRRGQEARLRCSPMKGHSHVYWYRQLPEEGLKFMVYLQKENIIDESGMPKERFSAEFPKEGPSILRIQQVVRGDSAAYFCASSHGTGIDEKLFFGSGTQLSVL.

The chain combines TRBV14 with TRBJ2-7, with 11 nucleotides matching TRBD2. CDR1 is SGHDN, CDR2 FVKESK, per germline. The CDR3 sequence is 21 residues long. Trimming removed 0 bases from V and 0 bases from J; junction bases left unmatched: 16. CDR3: CASSQEFSGQKGLAGSYEQYF. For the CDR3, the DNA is TGTGCCAGCAGCCAAGAATTCTCGGGACAGAAAGGACTAGCGGGCTCCTACGAGCAGTACTTC.

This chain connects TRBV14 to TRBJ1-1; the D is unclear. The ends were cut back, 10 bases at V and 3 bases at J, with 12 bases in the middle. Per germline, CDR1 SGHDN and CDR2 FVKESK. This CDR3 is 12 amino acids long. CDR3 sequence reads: CANKRWDTEAFF. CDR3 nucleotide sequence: TGTGCCAACAAACGATGGGACACTGAAGCTTTCTTT. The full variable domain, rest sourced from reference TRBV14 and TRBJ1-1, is EAGVTQFPSHSVIEKGQTVTLRCDPISGHDNLYWYRRVMGKEIKFLLHFVKESKQDESGMPNNRFLAERTGGTYSTLKVQPAELEDSGVYFCANKRWDTEAFFGQGTRLTVV.

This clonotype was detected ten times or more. CDR3 amino acids: CASSYVILGSRNTEAFF. In nucleotides, the CDR3 is TGTGCCAGCAGTTACGTTATTTTGGGGAGCCGGAACACTGAAGCTTTCTTT. The chain has TRBV6-5 and TRBJ1-1; D is ambiguous. The germline V and J ends were trimmed by 2 bases and 1 base, with 17 bases remaining between them. The CDR3 extends over 17 amino acids. Looked up from germline, CDR1 is MNHEY and CDR2 is SVGAGI.

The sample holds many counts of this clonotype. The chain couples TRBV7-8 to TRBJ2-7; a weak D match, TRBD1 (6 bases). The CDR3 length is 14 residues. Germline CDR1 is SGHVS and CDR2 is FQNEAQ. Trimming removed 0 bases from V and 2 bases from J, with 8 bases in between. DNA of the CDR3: TGTGCCAGCAGCTTAGCGGGACAACCCTACGAGCAGTACTTC. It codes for CASSLAGQPYEQYF. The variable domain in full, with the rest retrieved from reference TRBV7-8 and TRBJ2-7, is GAGVSQSPRYKVAKRGQDVALRCDPISGHVSLFWYQQALGQGPEFLTYFQNEAQLDKSGLPSDRFFAERPEGSVSTLKIQRTQQEDSAVYLCASSLAGQPYEQYFGPGTRLTVT.

The CDR3 loop reads CASSLKGGSPGELFF. In nucleotides, the CDR3 is TGTGCCAGCAGCTTAAAGGGCGGGAGCCCCGGGGAGCTGTTTTTT. This sequence joins TRBV7-3 and TRBJ2-2; the match to TRBD2 covers 7 bases. V lost 1 base and J lost 6; bases outside the gene matches: 5. The CDR3 is 15 amino acids. Germline values: CDR1 SGHTA, CDR2 FQGTGA.

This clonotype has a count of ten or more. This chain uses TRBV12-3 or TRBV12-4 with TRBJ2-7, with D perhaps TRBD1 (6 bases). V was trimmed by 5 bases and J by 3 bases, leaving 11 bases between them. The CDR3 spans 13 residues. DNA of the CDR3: TGTGCCAGCAGTACGGGCAGGGGCTACGAGCAGTACTTC. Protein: CASSTGRGYEQYF.

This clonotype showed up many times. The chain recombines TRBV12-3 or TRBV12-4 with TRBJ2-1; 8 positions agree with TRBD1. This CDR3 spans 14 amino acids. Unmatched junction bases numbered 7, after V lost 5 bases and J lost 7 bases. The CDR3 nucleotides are TGTGCCAGCAGTCGCGGACAGGGTTGGAATGAGCAGTTCTTC. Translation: CASSRGQGWNEQFF.

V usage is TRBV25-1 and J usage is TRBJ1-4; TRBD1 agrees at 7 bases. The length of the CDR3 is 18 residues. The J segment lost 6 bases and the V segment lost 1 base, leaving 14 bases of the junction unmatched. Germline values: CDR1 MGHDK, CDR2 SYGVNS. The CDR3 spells CASSELARGVTADEKLFF. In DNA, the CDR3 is TGTGCCAGCAGTGAATTGGCCAGGGGGGTTACCGCTGATGAAAAACTGTTTTTT.

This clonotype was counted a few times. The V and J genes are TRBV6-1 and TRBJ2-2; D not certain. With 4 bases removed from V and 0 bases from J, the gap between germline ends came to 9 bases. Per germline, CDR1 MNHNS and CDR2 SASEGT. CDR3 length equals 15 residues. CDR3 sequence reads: CASSGAQSNTGELFF. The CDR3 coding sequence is TGTGCCAGCAGTGGGGCCCAATCGAACACCGGGGAGCTGTTTTTT.

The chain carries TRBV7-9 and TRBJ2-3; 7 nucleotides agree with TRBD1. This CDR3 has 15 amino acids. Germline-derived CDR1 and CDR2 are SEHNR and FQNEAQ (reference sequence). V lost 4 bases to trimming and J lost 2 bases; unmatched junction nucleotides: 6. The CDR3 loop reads CASSYSQGTTDTQYF. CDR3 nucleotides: TGTGCCAGCAGCTATTCACAGGGGACCACAGATACGCAGTATTTT. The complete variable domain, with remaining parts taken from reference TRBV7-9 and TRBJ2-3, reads DTGVSQNPRHKITKRGQNVTFRCDPISEHNRLYWYRQTLGQGPEFLTYFQNEAQLEKSRLLSDRFSAERPKGSFSTLEIQRTEQGDSAMYLCASSYSQGTTDTQYFGPGTRLTVL.

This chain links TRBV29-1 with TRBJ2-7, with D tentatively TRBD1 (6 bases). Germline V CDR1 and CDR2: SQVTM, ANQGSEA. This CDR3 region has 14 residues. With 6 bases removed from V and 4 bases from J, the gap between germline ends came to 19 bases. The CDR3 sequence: CSVRSSGTIYEQYF. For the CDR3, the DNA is TGCAGCGTGCGGTCCTCCGGGACAATATACGAGCAGTACTTC.

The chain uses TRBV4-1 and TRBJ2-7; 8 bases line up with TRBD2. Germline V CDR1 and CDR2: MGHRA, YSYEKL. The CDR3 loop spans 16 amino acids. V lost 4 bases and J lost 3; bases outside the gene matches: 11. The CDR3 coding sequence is TGCGCCAGCAGCCGCACTGCTGGACTAGCAGGCTACGAGCAGTACTTC. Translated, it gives CASSRTAGLAGYEQYF.

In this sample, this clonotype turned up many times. The CDR3 DNA reads as TGTGCCAGCTCACCGGAAAGCAGGGAGACCCAGTACTTC. This translates into CASSPESRETQYF. V is TRBV18 and J is TRBJ2-5; D gene unclear. Germline V gives CDR1 KGHSH, CDR2 LQKENI. CDR3 length: 13 amino acids. The V end was cut by 3 bases, the J end by 5 bases, with 10 bases between. The whole variable domain, remainder taken from reference TRBV18 and TRBJ2-5, is NAGVMQNPRHLVRRRGQEARLRCSPMKGHSHVYWYRQLPEEGLKFMVYLQKENIIDESGMPKERFSAEFPKEGPSILRIQQVVRGDSAAYFCASSPESRETQYFGPGTRLLVL.

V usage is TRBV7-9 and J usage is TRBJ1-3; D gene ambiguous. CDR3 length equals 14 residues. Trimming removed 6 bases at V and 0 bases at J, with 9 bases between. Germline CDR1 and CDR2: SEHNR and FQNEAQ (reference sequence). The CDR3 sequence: CASSFPISGNTIYF. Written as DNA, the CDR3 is TGTGCCAGCAGTTTCCCTATCTCTGGAAACACCATATATTTT.

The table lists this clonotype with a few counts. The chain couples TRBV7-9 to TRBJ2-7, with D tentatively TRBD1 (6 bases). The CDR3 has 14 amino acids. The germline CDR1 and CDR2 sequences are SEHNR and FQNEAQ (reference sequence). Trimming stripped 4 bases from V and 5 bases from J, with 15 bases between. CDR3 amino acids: CASSWTGTSNEQYF. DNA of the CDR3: TGTGCCAGCAGCTGGACCGGGACATCTAACGAGCAGTACTTC.

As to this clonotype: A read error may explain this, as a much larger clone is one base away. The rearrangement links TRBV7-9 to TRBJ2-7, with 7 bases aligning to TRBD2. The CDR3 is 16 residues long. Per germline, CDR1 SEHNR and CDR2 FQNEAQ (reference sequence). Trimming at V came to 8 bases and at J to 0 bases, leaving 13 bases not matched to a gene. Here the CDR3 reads CASGYLTSASSYEQYF. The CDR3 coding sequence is TGTGCCAGCGGCTATCTAACTAGCGCTAGCTCCTACGAGCAGTACTTC.

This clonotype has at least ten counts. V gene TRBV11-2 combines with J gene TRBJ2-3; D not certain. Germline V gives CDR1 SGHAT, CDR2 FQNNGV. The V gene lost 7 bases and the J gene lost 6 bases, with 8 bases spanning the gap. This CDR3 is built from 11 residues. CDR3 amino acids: CASTSRDTQYF. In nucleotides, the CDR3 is TGTGCCAGCACCTCCCGCGATACGCAGTATTTT.

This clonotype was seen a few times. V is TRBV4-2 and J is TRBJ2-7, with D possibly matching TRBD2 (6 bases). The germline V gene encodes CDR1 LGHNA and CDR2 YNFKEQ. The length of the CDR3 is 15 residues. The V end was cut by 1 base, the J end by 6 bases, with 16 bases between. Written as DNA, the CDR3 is TGTGCCAGCAGCCAAGGTTCCGCAGGGCGGGGCGAGCAGTACTTC. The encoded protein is CASSQGSAGRGEQYF.